Shown below are 28 T cell receptor beta chains from a single sample sequenced in a study of graft-versus-host responses after intestinal transplantation. The repertoire was sequenced with immunoSEQ multiplex PCR; TCRdb's copy has only in-frame clones and lacks some. The top ten clones hold around 0.18% of a sample with 96,000 or so clones, more than 85% of them seen once. These receptors have no known antigen. Source: unstimulated CD4+ T cells sorted from spleen or lymph node cells, taken before intestinal transplant. The receptors were sampled from a human donor who received an intestinal transplant.

The genes are TRBV11-2 and TRBJ1-6, with 9 nucleotides matching TRBD1. Germline assignment: CDR1 SGHAT and CDR2 FQNNGV. CDR3 size: 17 residues. The V segment lost 2 bases and the J segment 9 bases; nucleotides outside the gene matches: 11. As DNA, the CDR3 is TGTGCCAGCAGCTTATTAGGTTATGGGACAGGGCTTTCACCCCTCCACTTT. Its translation: CASSLLGYGTGLSPLHF.

The chain recombines TRBV5-4 with TRBJ2-7, with TRBD1 matching over 9 bases. J lost 6 bases, V lost 5 bases, and 12 bases had no gene match. CDR1 is SGHNT and CDR2 is YYREEE in the germline V gene (reference sequence). This CDR3 contains 15 residues. Here the CDR3 reads CASRMGGTGTREQYF. CDR3 bases: TGTGCCAGCAGGATGGGAGGGACAGGGACCCGCGAGCAGTACTTC.

The gene calls are TRBV5-4 and TRBJ2-1; maybe TRBD1 (6 bases). This CDR3 has 18 amino acids. Germline CDR1 is SGHNT and CDR2 is YYREEE (reference sequence). V was pared by 3 bases and J by 1 base, with 20 bases between. The chain's CDR3 is CASSSRLDRTDSYNEQFF. CDR3 DNA sequence: TGTGCCAGCAGCTCGAGGCTCGACAGGACAGATTCCTACAATGAGCAGTTCTTC.

The chain uses TRBV4-1 and TRBJ1-2; D unclear. Germline lookup yields CDR1 MGHRA and CDR2 YSYEKL. The CDR3 runs 14 residues. Trimming took 0 bases from V and 2 from J, leaving 7 bases between them. This chain's CDR3 is CASSQDLKNYGYTF. The CDR3 DNA reads TGCGCCAGCAGCCAAGATCTAAAAAACTATGGCTACACCTTC.

The chain links TRBV4-2 to TRBJ1-2; D may be TRBD1 (5 bases). V was clipped by 3 bases and J by 4 bases, with 12 bases between them. The CDR3 totals 14 residues. Germline V CDR1 and CDR2: LGHNA, YNFKEQ. CDR3 protein: CASSQGRGFYGYTF. The CDR3 region has the DNA TGTGCCAGCAGCCAGGGGAGGGGTTTCTATGGCTACACCTTC.

The chain carries TRBV9 and TRBJ2-5, with D possibly being TRBD2 (5 bases). This CDR3 contains 17 residues. Trimming left V 0 bases short and J 6 bases short, with 21 bases between. Germline-derived CDR1 and CDR2 are SGDLS and YYNGEE. The CDR3 nucleotides read TGTGCCAGCAGCGTAGAAGACCCGGAAAGCGGTGAGCAGACCCAGTACTTC. The encoded protein is CASSVEDPESGEQTQYF.

The chain employs TRBV7-2 and TRBJ1-2; 9 bases match TRBD1. Germline V lookup: CDR1 SGHTA, CDR2 FQGNSA. V lost 3 bases to trimming and J lost 8 bases; unmatched junction nucleotides: 13. This CDR3 contains 16 residues. This CDR3 reads CASSFTGGQGLSGYTF. CDR3 coding DNA: TGTGCCAGCAGCTTTACTGGGGGACAGGGTTTAAGCGGCTACACCTTC.

The chain is built from TRBV4-3 and TRBJ1-4; D might be TRBD1 (6 bases). V lost 0 bases and J 6 bases, leaving 11 bases between the germline ends. Germline CDR1 is LGHNA and CDR2 is YSLEER. CDR3 length: 15 amino acids. CDR3 sequence reads: CASSQEGQEDEKLFF. The CDR3, as DNA: TGCGCCAGCAGCCAAGAGGGACAAGAAGATGAAAAACTGTTTTTT.

The chain recombines TRBV7-2 with TRBJ2-3; D is unclear. The CDR3 totals 15 residues. Per the germline V gene, CDR1 is SGHTA and CDR2 is FQGNSA. V was pared by 5 bases and J by 1 base, with 13 bases between. The DNA for the CDR3 is TGTGCCAGCAGCCTTAAGCGAAGCCGCACAGATACGCAGTATTTT. Translation gives CASSLKRSRTDTQYF.

This clone was detected a few times. J is TRBJ1-2 and V is TRBV6-1, with 11 positions matching TRBD1. The J segment lost 4 bases and the V segment lost 3 bases, leaving 1 base of the junction unmatched. CDR3 length: 14 residues. Germline lookup yields CDR1 MNHNS and CDR2 SASEGT. DNA for the CDR3: TGTGCCAGCAGTGAGGGACAGGGGGTCTATGGCTACACCTTC. Residues: CASSEGQGVYGYTF.

There are a few counts of this clone. The chain has TRBV7-9 and TRBJ2-7; 10 bases line up with TRBD1. CDR1 is SEHNR and CDR2 is FQNEAQ in the germline V gene (reference sequence). J lost 3 bases, V lost 5 bases, and 1 base had no gene match. CDR3 length: 13 amino acids. The CDR3 DNA is TGTGCCAGCAGCCGGGACAGGGGCTACGAGCAGTACTTC. Translated: CASSRDRGYEQYF.

The gene calls are TRBV5-1 and TRBJ1-6; 8 bases agree with TRBD1. The germline gives CDR1 SGHRS, CDR2 YFSETQ. J gave up 7 bases and V 4 bases, and 7 bases lay outside the gene matches. This CDR3 spans 15 amino acids. The CDR3 reads CASSPDRGGNSPLHF. In DNA form, the CDR3 reads TGCGCCAGCAGCCCCGACAGGGGAGGGAATTCACCCCTCCACTTT.

A single count supports this clone. This chain links TRBV7-6 with TRBJ2-3, with TRBD1 as a possible D gene (6 bases). CDR3 size: 15 residues. Germline lookup yields CDR1 SGHVS and CDR2 FNYEAQ. V was shortened by 5 bases and J by 4 bases, with 16 bases between the two germline ends. CDR3 in DNA: TGTGCCAGCAGCCCCCCGACAGGTCTCGCAGATACGCAGTATTTT. Translating it yields CASSPPTGLADTQYF.

The rearrangement joins TRBV6-5 to TRBJ2-2, with TRBD1 matching 8 bases. Germline V gene data show CDR1 as MNHEY and CDR2 as SVGAGI. This CDR3 region has 15 residues. J was trimmed by 2 bases and V by 5 bases; bases with no gene match: 4. CDR3: CASSRQGPNTGELFF. The CDR3 DNA sequence: TGTGCCAGCAGTAGACAGGGGCCTAACACCGGGGAGCTGTTTTTT.

This chain joins TRBV19 and TRBJ1-1; D is undetermined. V was pared by 6 bases and J by 4 bases, with 9 bases between. CDR1 and CDR2 from the germline V gene are LNHDA and SQIVND (reference sequence). This CDR3 has 12 amino acids. This CDR3 is CASRGGSTEAFF. In DNA, the CDR3 is TGTGCCAGTAGGGGTGGGAGCACTGAAGCTTTCTTT. Looking up the rest from reference TRBV19 and TRBJ1-1 gives the full variable domain: DGGITQSPKYLFRKEGQNVTLSCEQNLNHDAMYWYRQDPGQGLRLIYYSQIVNDFQKGDIAEGYSVSREKKESFPLTVTSAQKNPTAFYLCASRGGSTEAFFGQGTRLTVV.

The gene calls are TRBV21-1 and TRBJ2-1; the D call in the table, TRBD2, was not verified against the DNA. TRBV21-1 is deemed a pseudogene. The CDR3 spans 19 residues. CDR3 coding DNA: TGTGCCAGCAGCAAAGCGGGAGCGGGAGGCCCAAGCTCCTACAATGAGCAGTTCTTC. Translated: CASSKAGAGGPSSYNEQFF.

This rearrangement joins TRBV5-1 to TRBJ1-1; the match to TRBD1 covers 7 bases. In germline, CDR1 is SGHRS, CDR2 YFSETQ. Germline trimming cut 3 bases from V and 7 bases from J; bases unmatched to any gene: 9. The CDR3 consists of 14 residues. The CDR3 sequence is CASSSSPGGVEAFF. CDR3 DNA sequence: TGCGCCAGCAGCTCATCCCCAGGGGGAGTTGAAGCTTTCTTT.

The chain joins TRBV5-1 to TRBJ1-1, with D perhaps TRBD1 (5 bases). Germline assignment: CDR1 SGHRS and CDR2 YFSETQ. V was shortened by 7 bases and J by 1 base, with 11 bases between the two germline ends. The length of the CDR3 is 13 residues. The CDR3 DNA reads as TGCGCCAGCGCTCCCAGGGCGAACACTGAAGCTTTCTTT. Its protein product is CASAPRANTEAFF.

The CDR3 region is CASSGTGINQPQHF. CDR3 nucleotide sequence: TGTGCCAGCTCAGGGACAGGGATTAATCAGCCCCAGCATTTT. The gene calls are TRBV18 and TRBJ1-5, with TRBD1 matching over 9 bases. Germline trimming cut 5 bases from V and 4 bases from J; bases unmatched to any gene: 3. The CDR3 is 14 amino acids. Germline CDR1 and CDR2: KGHSH and LQKENI.

The gene calls are TRBV7-2 and TRBJ2-1; perhaps TRBD1 as D (6 bases). Trimming pared 4 bases from V and 5 bases from J, leaving 15 bases between. The CDR3 is 15 amino acids. Germline CDR1 reads SGHTA; CDR2 reads FQGNSA. The CDR3 protein is CASSSGPGDNNEQFF. CDR3 in DNA: TGTGCCAGCAGCTCGGGGCCAGGGGATAACAATGAGCAGTTCTTC. Complete variable domain (other parts from reference TRBV7-2 and TRBJ2-1): GAGVSQSPSNKVTEKGKDVELRCDPISGHTALYWYRQSLGQGLEFLIYFQGNSAPDKSGLPSDRFSAERTGGSVSTLTIQRTQQEDSAVYLCASSSGPGDNNEQFFGPGTRLTVL.

This chain joins TRBV5-1 and TRBJ2-3, with 8 bases identical to TRBD1. Germline lookup yields CDR1 SGHRS and CDR2 YFSETQ. J gave up 1 base and V 3 bases, and 7 bases lay outside the gene matches. The CDR3 contains 16 residues. For the CDR3, the DNA is TGCGCCAGCAGCTCAAAACCGGGACAGGGCACAGATACGCAGTATTTT. Its protein product is CASSSKPGQGTDTQYF.

CDR3 bases: TGCGCCAGCAGCTTGGGCGGGACCAACGCTGAAGCTTTCTTT. It yields the protein CASSLGGTNAEAFF. The chain is built from TRBV5-1 and TRBJ1-1; TRBD1 is a possible D gene (5 bases). Germline V gives CDR1 SGHRS, CDR2 YFSETQ. The CDR3 totals 14 residues. V lost 0 bases to trimming and J lost 6 bases, with 12 bases between them.

The rearrangement links TRBV5-1 to TRBJ2-7, with D perhaps TRBD2 (6 bases). V gave up 0 bases and J gave up 7 bases, with 11 bases separating them. Germline loops: CDR1 SGHRS, CDR2 YFSETQ. The CDR3 spans 13 residues. The CDR3 is CASSLVGAGEQYF. CDR3 coding DNA: TGCGCCAGCAGCTTGGTAGGGGCGGGGGAGCAGTACTTC.

V and J are TRBV30 and TRBJ1-4; TRBD1 agrees at 10 bases. Trimming cost V 5 bases and J 8 bases; bases outside gene matches: 8. The CDR3 runs to 14 residues. CDR1 and CDR2 (germline): GTSNPN, SVGIG (reference sequence). CDR3 DNA sequence: TGTGCCTGGCACCGACAGGGGGCGCACGAAAAACTGTTTTTT. This sequence encodes CAWHRQGAHEKLFF. Supplemented by reference TRBV30 and TRBJ1-4, the full variable domain reads SQTIHQWPATLVQPVGSPLSLECTVEGTSNPNLYWYRQAAGRGLQLLFYSVGIGQISSEVPQNLSASRPQDRQFILSSKKLLLSDSGFYLCAWHRQGAHEKLFFGSGTQLSVL.

The chain has TRBV2 and TRBJ1-6; D is unclear. This CDR3 spans 14 amino acids. From germline, CDR1 is SNHLY and CDR2 FYNNEI. V was shortened by 4 bases and J by 6 bases, with 10 bases between the two germline ends. The CDR3 bases are TGTGCCAGCAGTGTCGTCGGTTTTAATTCACCCCTCCACTTT. This encodes CASSVVGFNSPLHF.

V usage is TRBV28 and J usage is TRBJ1-1; D is ambiguous. The CDR3 has 13 amino acids. Germline CDR1 reads MDHEN; CDR2 reads SYDVKM. V lost 5 bases to trimming and J lost 7 bases, with 14 bases between them. The CDR3 bases are TGTGCCAGCAGTCGAGGTATTTTGGTTGAAGCTTTCTTT. Its translation: CASSRGILVEAFF.

The chain has TRBV6-6 and TRBJ1-4; D may be TRBD1 (5 bases). This CDR3 spans 15 amino acids. CDR1 and CDR2 from the germline V gene are MNHNY and SVGAGI (reference sequence). The germline V and J ends were trimmed by 5 bases and 3 bases, with 13 bases remaining between them. This CDR3 is CASSGLGAPNEKLFF. The CDR3 DNA sequence: TGTGCCAGCAGTGGTTTAGGGGCTCCTAATGAAAAACTGTTTTTT.

The V and J genes are TRBV30 and TRBJ1-6; TRBD1 aligns across 9 bases. The CDR3 has 16 amino acids. After removal of 2 bases from V and 10 bases from J, the junction contained 12 bases not matched to a gene. Per germline, CDR1 GTSNPN and CDR2 SVGIG (reference sequence). The CDR3 nucleotides are TGTGCCTGGAGTCCGGACAGGGGCCCGAGGGGGTCACCCCTCCACTTT. Its protein product is CAWSPDRGPRGSPLHF. Complete variable domain (other parts from reference TRBV30 and TRBJ1-6): SQTIHQWPATLVQPVGSPLSLECTVEGTSNPNLYWYRQAAGRGLQLLFYSVGIGQISSEVPQNLSASRPQDRQFILSSKKLLLSDSGFYLCAWSPDRGPRGSPLHFGNGTRLTVT.